The T cell receptor beta chain under discussion was sequenced for a study of a mutant IDH1 vaccine in newly diagnosed glioma (dated by TCRdb to the early 2020s). A note on the overall study: Across visits V03 through V10, patients got a total of eight vaccinations, given in weeks 1, 3, 5, 7, 11, 15, 19 and 23. Peripheral blood samples were drawn at six visits, namely V03 (baseline), V05, V07, V10, V12 and V13. Of the 25 to 40 treated patients, approximately 62% were male and 37.5% were female, and the mean age was roughly 38 years. For exploratory analyses, longitudinal TCRB deep sequencing was carried out in roughly 23 treated patients wherever samples were available. Prior to enrollment, patients had been given standard therapy consisting of radiotherapy alone, temozolomide alone, or radiochemotherapy with temozolomide, with the combination given to most patients. Vaccination began 4-6 weeks after radiotherapy alone, or alongside temozolomide cycles in the chemotherapy-containing groups.

The CDR3, from cysteine to phenylalanine, totals 15 residues. This entry keeps only the CDR3 DNA: 45 bases, framed from base 1. CDR1 and CDR2 are drawn from the germline V gene: MRHNA, SNTAGT. The germline ends are 10 bases apart after V is trimmed by 5 bases and J by 2 bases. Summary of the overall study and its limitations: Across multiple MHC alleles, vaccine-induced immune responses were seen in around 93% of patients. Pseudoprogression seemed to be unrelated to changes in the top peripheral T cell clonotypes found by TCRB sequencing. PBMC samples for TCRB deep sequencing were selected based on availability. It was noted by the authors that analyses of patient blood samples could not be reproduced owing to sample limitations.

The method was the immunoSEQ multiplex PCR assay. Rearranged TCR beta chain sequences were amplified with the hsTCRB Kit following the manufacturer's protocol. Sequencing of TCRB libraries was carried out on an Illumina MiSeq. In the paper's pipeline: Demultiplexing, trimming and gene mapping were performed with the kit vendor's proprietary platform. Here the immuneACCESS table is served through TCRdb, limited to in-frame sequences with V and J called. Missing clones are a known gap in these copies; in checked studies unresolved V genes cover under half, and the rest lacks a known reason. That table gives V, J and clone size, and the DNA gave D and trimming. The sample includes tens of thousands of clones, with 75% to 90% observed a single time. The biggest ten clones account for 1.7% of the sample. As for this clone: What this receptor recognizes is not known. No per-base quality is available; no much larger clone lies one base away.

According to the study, the label for this sample's time point signals: week 5, during vaccination. Every vaccine dose consisted of 300 ug of a 20-mer mutant IDH1 peptide in Montanide, administered subcutaneously together with topical imiquimod. The donors had newly diagnosed IDH1-mutant astrocytomas of WHO grade 3 or 4 that showed loss of nuclear ATRX. The samples were drawn from NOA16, a multicentre, single-arm, open-label phase I trial in Germany that tested a mutant IDH1 peptide vaccine in humans for the first time. Genomic DNA for TCRB sequencing was extracted from EDTA blood using the DNeasy Blood and Tissue Kit.

This receptor was obtained from a man aged 40-55 years with glioma. The rearranged chain carries TRBV6-4 and TRBJ2-6; the D region possibly corresponds to TRBD1 (6 bases align). Sequences were derived from PBMCs, sampled from a glioma patient whose treatment included an IDH1 peptide vaccine. In nucleotide form, the sequence is TGTGCCAGCAGTCTACAGGGTGCTGGGGCCAACGTCCTGACTTTC. It codes for CASSLQGAGANVLTF.